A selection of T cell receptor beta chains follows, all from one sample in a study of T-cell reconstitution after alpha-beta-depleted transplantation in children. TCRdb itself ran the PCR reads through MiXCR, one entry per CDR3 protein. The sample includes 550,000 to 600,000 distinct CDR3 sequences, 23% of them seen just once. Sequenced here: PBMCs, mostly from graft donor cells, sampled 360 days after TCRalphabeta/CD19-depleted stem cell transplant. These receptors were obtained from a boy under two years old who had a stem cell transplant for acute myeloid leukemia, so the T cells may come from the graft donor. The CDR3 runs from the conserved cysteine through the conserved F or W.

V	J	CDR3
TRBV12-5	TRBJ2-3	CASGSDRQGTDTQYF
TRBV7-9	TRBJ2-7	CASSLGEMGYEQYF
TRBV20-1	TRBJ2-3	CSAPRLAGDPDTQYF
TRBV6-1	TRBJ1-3	CASSRRGTGDSSGNTIYF
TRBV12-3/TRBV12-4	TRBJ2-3	CASRPTPGHRNTDTQYF
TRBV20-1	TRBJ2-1	CSARDRARGNEQFF
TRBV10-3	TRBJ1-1	CAIKKGQSNTEAFF
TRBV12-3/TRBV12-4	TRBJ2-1	CASSFVGGNEQFF
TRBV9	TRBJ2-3	CASSVAALAGGTDTQYF
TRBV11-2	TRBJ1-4	CASRANRGLDGEKLFF
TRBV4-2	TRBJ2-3	CASSQDLSIAGGPTDTQYF
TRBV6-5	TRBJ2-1	CASSYFQRGAYNEQFF
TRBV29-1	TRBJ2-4	CSVEGGFGGINIQYF
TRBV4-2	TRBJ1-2	CASSQEVSYGYTF
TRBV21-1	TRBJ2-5	CASSAPYRGLQETQYF
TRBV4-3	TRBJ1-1	CASSQAREHMNTEAFF
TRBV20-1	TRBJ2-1	CSAKLIGQNSGEQFF
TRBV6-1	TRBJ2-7	CASRRAEGVYEQYF
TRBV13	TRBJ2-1	CASSLDRGLSYNEQFF
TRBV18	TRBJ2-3	CASSPSILPGTDTQYF
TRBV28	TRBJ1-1	CASTMDRVTAEAFF
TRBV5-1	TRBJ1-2	CASIAPGTVYGYTF
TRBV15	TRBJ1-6	CATSGGDRNSPLHF
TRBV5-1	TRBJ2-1	CASSLSVYEQFF
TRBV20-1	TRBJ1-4	CSAISLRSGKLFF
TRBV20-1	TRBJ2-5	CSGGTAFQETQYF
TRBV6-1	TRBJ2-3	CASKIGRGHTQYF